This entry lists 19 T cell receptor beta chains sequenced from one sample in a study of blood T cell repertoires in COVID-19. Profiling relied on immunoSEQ multiplex PCR, and the TCRdb table lists in-frame clones only, not all of them. This table holds approximately 64,000 clones, over 75% found once. Input material: peripheral blood. The origin of the receptors is a woman aged 55 to 70 with COVID-19, enrolled during active disease.

This chain joins TRBV21-1 and TRBJ2-1; the table's D call of TRBD2 was not tested on the DNA. TRBV21-1 is a documented pseudogene. CDR3 size: 14 residues. CDR3 loop: CASSGGRSYNEQFF. The CDR3 DNA reads TGTGCCAGCAGTGGCGGGAGGAGTTACAATGAGCAGTTCTTC.

This chain connects TRBV5-4 to TRBJ2-1; perhaps TRBD1 as D (6 bases). The CDR3 length is 13 residues. Trimming took 2 bases from V and 9 from J, leaving 12 bases between them. CDR1 SGHNT and CDR2 YYREEE come from the germline V gene (reference sequence). DNA of the CDR3: TGTGCCAGCAGCTTACAGGGCTCAAGTGAGCAGTTCTTC. Its translation is CASSLQGSSEQFF.

The J gene is TRBJ2-4, the V gene TRBV30; 8 bases fit TRBD1. V trimming: 0 bases; J trimming: 13 bases; junction bases outside the gene matches: 5. Germline assignment: CDR1 GTSNPN and CDR2 SVGIG (reference sequence). The CDR3 covers 12 residues. CDR3 sequence (DNA): TGTGCCTGGAGTGTACAGGGGGGCGTCCAGTACTTC. It is translated as CAWSVQGGVQYF.

In its sample, this clone was seen once. The chain joins TRBV7-9 to TRBJ2-7; 9 nucleotides match TRBD1. Per germline, CDR1 SEHNR and CDR2 FQNEAQ (reference sequence). This CDR3 comprises 13 residues. The V segment lost 5 bases and the J segment 2 bases; nucleotides outside the gene matches: 1. The CDR3 sequence is CASSRDRAYEQYF. In nucleotides, the CDR3 is TGTGCCAGCAGCCGGGACAGGGCCTACGAGCAGTACTTC.

The chain recombines TRBV7-9 with TRBJ2-2; weak D call: TRBD2 (5 bases). Trimming took 5 bases from V and 0 from J, leaving 13 bases between them. Germline V gives CDR1 SEHNR, CDR2 FQNEAQ (reference sequence). There are 16 residues in the CDR3. The chain's CDR3 is CASSTYAGTNTGELFF. The CDR3 coding sequence is TGTGCCAGCAGCACGTATGCGGGCACGAACACCGGGGAGCTGTTTTTT.

The chain links TRBV11-2 to TRBJ1-2, with 9 bases lining up with TRBD1. Germline CDR1 SGHAT, CDR2 FQNNGV. After removal of 5 bases from V and 0 bases from J, the junction contained 4 bases not matched to a gene. This CDR3 has 15 residues. CDR3 nucleotide sequence: TGTGCCAGCAGCCTCGGGACAGGGCCTAACTATGGCTACACCTTC. This sequence encodes CASSLGTGPNYGYTF.

The CDR3 sequence: CAWSVTGWAGTTNTGELFF. DNA of the CDR3: TGTGCCTGGAGTGTTACGGGGTGGGCGGGGACCACGAACACCGGGGAGCTGTTTTTT. This sequence joins TRBV30 and TRBJ2-2; TRBD2 is a possible D gene (6 bases). Germline CDR1 and CDR2: GTSNPN and SVGIG (reference sequence). V was pared by 0 bases and J by 0 bases, with 20 bases between. This CDR3 spans 19 amino acids.

The V call is TRBV11-2, the J call TRBJ1-5; no firm D call. The CDR3 covers 13 residues. Germline CDR1 reads SGHAT; CDR2 reads FQNNGV. Trimming removed 5 bases at V and 4 bases at J, with 9 bases between. The CDR3 region has the DNA TGTGCCAGCAGCCCCAGACTAAATCAGCCCCAGCATTTT. Protein product: CASSPRLNQPQHF. Supplemented by reference TRBV11-2 and TRBJ1-5, the full variable domain reads EAGVAQSPRYKIIEKRQSVAFWCNPISGHATLYWYQQILGQGPKLLIQFQNNGVVDDSQLPKDRFSAERLKGVDSTLKIQPAKLEDSAVYLCASSPRLNQPQHFGDGTRLSIL.

This clone has only one observation. The genes are TRBV11-2 and TRBJ1-1; D may be TRBD1 (5 bases). The V and J ends lost 8 bases and 3 bases respectively, with 16 bases between them. The CDR3 loop spans 14 amino acids. Germline V gives CDR1 SGHAT, CDR2 FQNNGV. In DNA, the CDR3 is TGTGCCAGCCGAGGTGCGGGGCTCGACACTGAAGCTTTCTTT. Translation gives CASRGAGLDTEAFF.

The rearrangement uses TRBV6-6 and TRBJ1-2; 8 bases are shared with TRBD1. This CDR3 is built from 16 residues. V gave up 5 bases and J gave up 6 bases; unmatched junction bases: 14. Germline CDR1 is MNHNY and CDR2 is SVGAGI (reference sequence). The CDR3 DNA reads TGTGCCAGCAGTACCGATGGACAGGGATGGAGGGATGGCTACACCTTC. Its translation: CASSTDGQGWRDGYTF.

V usage is TRBV24-1 and J usage is TRBJ2-1; the match to TRBD2 covers 9 bases. Germline-derived CDR1 and CDR2 are KGHDR and SFDVKD. J was trimmed by 0 bases and V by 5 bases; bases with no gene match: 4. The CDR3 has 16 amino acids. CDR3 region: CATSGLAASSYNEQFF. The CDR3 DNA sequence: TGTGCCACCAGTGGACTAGCGGCAAGCTCCTACAATGAGCAGTTCTTC.

The chain couples TRBV6-5 to TRBJ2-1, with a possible D match to TRBD2 (5 bases). V lost 10 bases to trimming and J lost 3 bases, with 16 bases between them. CDR3 size: 14 residues. Germline CDR1 MNHEY, CDR2 SVGAGI. The CDR3 DNA reads as TGTGCCACCCTAAGGGAGCGGAACTACAATGAGCAGTTCTTC. Translation gives CATLRERNYNEQFF.

The chain combines TRBV11-3 with TRBJ2-2, with TRBD1 identical over 11 bases. This CDR3 spans 15 amino acids. Germline trimming cut 5 bases from V and 6 bases from J; bases unmatched to any gene: 5. The germline gives CDR1 SGHNT, CDR2 YENEEA. Here the CDR3 DNA reads TGTGCCAGCAGCCGGGACAGGGGGTGGCCCGGGGAGCTGTTTTTT. Amino acids: CASSRDRGWPGELFF.

The V and J genes are TRBV25-1 and TRBJ2-7, with D uncertain. Trimming stripped 1 base from V and 7 bases from J, with 11 bases between. CDR1 and CDR2 (germline): MGHDK, SYGVNS. The CDR3 runs to 13 residues. The CDR3 loop is CASSESGAWEQYF. DNA for the CDR3: TGTGCCAGCAGTGAATCCGGTGCCTGGGAGCAGTACTTC.

Here the CDR3 reads CSVEFTDTGEKLFF. The DNA for the CDR3 is TGCAGCGTCGAGTTTACTGACACTGGGGAAAAACTGTTTTTT. The chain uses TRBV29-1 and TRBJ1-4; D gene unclear. Germline CDR1 is SQVTM and CDR2 is ANQGSEA. CDR3 length equals 14 residues. Between the trimmed V and J ends, which lost 6 bases and 8 bases, there was a span of 19 bases.

The genes are TRBV5-1 and TRBJ2-7; D uncertain. Germline V gene sequence: CDR1 SGHRS, CDR2 YFSETQ. Trimming cost V 1 base and J 1 base, with 9 bases left between them. The CDR3 length is 14 residues. CDR3 protein: CASSLSAASYEQYF. The CDR3 region has the DNA TGCGCCAGCAGCTTGTCGGCGGCATCCTACGAGCAGTACTTC.

The chain recombines TRBV5-1 with TRBJ2-2; TRBD2 might be the D (6 bases). Trimming removed 7 bases at V and 4 bases at J, with 17 bases between. From germline, CDR1 is SGHRS and CDR2 YFSETQ. The CDR3 has 15 amino acids. For the CDR3, the DNA is TGCGCCAGCTTCTTAGGGGAGGATAGCACCGGGGAGCTGTTTTTT. Residues: CASFLGEDSTGELFF.

CDR3 residues: CASSLYLGTGINSGANVLTF. In DNA, the CDR3 is TGTGCCAGCAGCCTCTACCTGGGGACAGGAATAAACTCTGGGGCCAACGTCCTGACTTTC. The J gene is TRBJ2-6, the V gene TRBV14; TRBD1 aligns across 8 bases. The V segment lost 4 bases and the J segment 0 bases; nucleotides outside the gene matches: 14. There are 20 residues in the CDR3. Germline assignment: CDR1 SGHDN and CDR2 FVKESK. Drawing the rest from reference TRBV14 and TRBJ2-6, the complete variable domain is EAGVTQFPSHSVIEKGQTVTLRCDPISGHDNLYWYRRVMGKEIKFLLHFVKESKQDESGMPNNRFLAERTGGTYSTLKVQPAELEDSGVYFCASSLYLGTGINSGANVLTFGAGSRLTVL.

The chain carries TRBV5-1 and TRBJ2-3; D gene ambiguous. This CDR3 is built from 16 residues. Germline V CDR1 and CDR2: SGHRS, YFSETQ. Between the trimmed V and J ends, which lost 3 bases and 2 bases, there was a span of 16 bases. The CDR3 spells CASSSFSALNTDTQYF. DNA for the CDR3: TGCGCCAGCAGCTCCTTCTCAGCGCTCAACACAGATACGCAGTATTTT.